The TCR beta chain under discussion was sequenced for a study of blood T cell repertoires in COVID-19. Study context: Italy, Spain and the United States were the sources of the convalescent and acute COVID-19 samples.

Source study methods: Reference gene primer amplification gave estimated nucleated cell counts. Profiling relied on immunoSEQ multiplex PCR, and the TCRdb table lists in-frame clones only, not all of them. V, J and clone size are those of that table, while D and trimming were read from the DNA. Of approximately 150,000 clones in the sample, approximately 91% were seen once. This CDR3 has 18 residues. CDR1 is SGHTA, CDR2 FQGNSA, per germline. The trim removed 1 base at V and 5 bases at J, leaving 12 bases unmatched. Sequences were obtained from peripheral blood. The source is a man aged 18 to 35 with COVID-19, enrolled during active disease. The chain joins TRBV7-2 to TRBJ2-2, with 8 bases that match TRBD2. DNA for the CDR3: TGTGCCAGCAGCTTAGTAGCTCAGCGGGAGAGGTTTACCGGGGAGCTGTTTTTT. Its translation: CASSLVAQRERFTGELFF. Drawing the rest from reference TRBV7-2 and TRBJ2-2, the complete variable domain is GAGVSQSPSNKVTEKGKDVELRCDPISGHTALYWYRQSLGQGLEFLIYFQGNSAPDKSGLPSDRFSAERTGGSVSTLTIQRTQQEDSAVYLCASSLVAQRERFTGELFFGEGSRLTVL.